Below, 6 T cell receptor beta chains from the same sample are listed, as sequenced in a study of CD8 T cells in ankylosing spondylitis. Via MiXCR, TCRdb re-called the 5' RACE reads, giving one row per CDR3 protein. The sample includes around 320,000 distinct CDR3 sequences, about a fifth seen only once; the top ten take 3.5%. Sequenced: blood, either unsorted or a sorted T cell fraction (not recorded which). The receptors here all came from a female donor with ankylosing spondylitis or in good health (not recorded which).

The chain carries TRBV4-2 and TRBJ2-3; 13 nucleotides align to TRBD2. CDR1 and CDR2 from the germline V gene are LGHNA and YNFKEQ. CDR3 length equals 18 residues. J was trimmed by 2 bases and V by 0 bases; bases with no gene match: 5. CDR3 DNA: TGTGCCAGCAGCCAAGATTTGGGACTAGCGGGGCACACAGATACGCAGTATTTT. Translating it yields CASSQDLGLAGHTDTQYF.

The chain uses TRBV12-3 or TRBV12-4 and TRBJ2-3, with D uncertain. This CDR3 is built from 13 residues. The V end was cut by 1 base, the J end by 2 bases, with 4 bases between. CDR3 sequence (DNA): TGTGCCAGCAGTTTAGAACACACAGATACGCAGTATTTT. The encoded protein is CASSLEHTDTQYF.

This clonotype was observed a handful of times. The chain has TRBV12-3 or TRBV12-4 and TRBJ2-1; tentative D call: TRBD2 (5 bases). The length of the CDR3 is 15 residues. V lost 6 bases to trimming and J lost 5 bases, with 17 bases between them. In DNA form, the CDR3 reads TGTGCCAGCAGGTTCCGGGGAGCCTCTAACAATGAGCAGTTCTTC. Translation: CASRFRGASNNEQFF.

To note about this clonotype: Germline is not matched at one junction end, which may reflect a read error. The chain has TRBV29-1 and TRBJ2-7; 9 nucleotides match TRBD2. This CDR3 comprises 15 residues. Germline V gene data show CDR1 as SQVTM and CDR2 as ANQGSEA. CDR3 region: CSVEGGLARPYVQYF. Written as DNA, the CDR3 is TGCAGCGTTGAAGGTGGACTAGCGAGACCCTACGTGCAGTACTTC.

V usage is TRBV20-1 and J usage is TRBJ2-3; TRBD2 might be the D (6 bases). This CDR3 is 14 amino acids long. Trimming cost V 3 bases and J 6 bases, with 16 bases left between them. The germline V gene encodes CDR1 DFQATT and CDR2 SNEGSKA (reference sequence). The CDR3 DNA follows: TGCAGTGCTAGTCGGGACTCCACTCCCGATACGCAGTATTTT. Amino acids: CSASRDSTPDTQYF.

The gene calls are TRBV29-1 and TRBJ2-2; D is perhaps TRBD1 or TRBD2 (7 bases each). Trimming cost V 5 bases and J 5 bases, with 12 bases left between them. The V gene's germline CDR1 is SQVTM and CDR2 ANQGSEA. The CDR3 sequence is 13 residues long. CDR3 in amino acids: CSVLRGGTGELFF. In DNA form, the CDR3 reads TGCAGCGTTCTCAGGGGGGGAACCGGGGAGCTGTTTTTT.